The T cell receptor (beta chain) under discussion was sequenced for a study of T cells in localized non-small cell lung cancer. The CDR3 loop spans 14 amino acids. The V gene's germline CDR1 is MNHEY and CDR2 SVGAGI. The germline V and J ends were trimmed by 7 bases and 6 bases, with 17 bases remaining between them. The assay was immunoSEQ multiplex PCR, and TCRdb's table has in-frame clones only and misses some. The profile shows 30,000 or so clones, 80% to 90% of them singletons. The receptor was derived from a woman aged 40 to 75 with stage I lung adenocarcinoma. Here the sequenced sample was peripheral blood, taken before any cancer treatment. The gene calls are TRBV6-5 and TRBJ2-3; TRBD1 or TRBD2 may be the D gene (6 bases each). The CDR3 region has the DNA TGTGCCAGCAAGGGGGGCCTCCCCCAGGATACGCAGTATTTT. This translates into CASKGGLPQDTQYF.